This T cell receptor (beta chain) appears in the sequencing data of a study of blood T cells in healthy people across ages (dated by TCRdb to about 2015). In the study overall: In model experiments, template switching captured roughly one uniquely barcoded TCR beta cDNA molecule for every two T cells. Donors were grouped into four age groups: young (average 16 years), middle-aged (less than 40), aged (roughly 62) and long-lived (approximately 81). For two donors (one aged 18 to 30 and one aged 80 or older), the study analyzed two additional independent replicas of 1 million unique cDNA reads from the same blood draw. To track age-related changes in TCR beta repertoire diversity, the study relied on deep sequencing normalized with unique cDNA molecular identifiers. To avoid experimental bias, donors of different ages were randomly spread across the sequencing lanes. What the study reported, not specific to this receptor: As age increased, observed TCR beta diversity per million T cells dropped in a roughly linear way, and a significant reduction was already evident by age about 40. Donor CMV infection status was unknown, potentially confounding age-related changes in expanded clonotypes. There was a strong correlation between observed TCR beta diversity and the percentage of naive T cells measured by flow cytometry. Conclusive comparison of naive and antigen-experienced compartments was prevented by the profiling of bulk unsorted PBMCs. Total diversity estimates from one million sequenced T cells were considered lower bounds and underestimates. Compared with the aged group, more naive CD4+ T cells, fewer expanded clones and increased TCR diversity were shown by the long-lived group, suggesting age selection.

The CDR3 numbers 15 residues from cysteine through phenylalanine. Only the CDR3 DNA stays, 45 bases, in frame from base 1. At the junction V is shortened by 1 base and J by 4 bases, with 14 bases in between. In the germline V gene (reference sequence), CDR1 corresponds to LGHDT and CDR2 to YNNKEL. Preparation of the library involved 5' RACE. The sample was run on an Illumina HiSeq 2500. A second PCR of about 7 to 12 cycles was run with a J-beta primer mix and a sample-barcoded 5' primer. A unique molecular identifier was introduced onto each TCR beta cDNA molecule by a template-switch 5' adaptor carrying 12 random nucleotides. At least 2.5 million CDR3-containing paired-end reads were obtained from each sample. First-strand cDNA synthesis was performed from all RNA using the Mint cDNA synthesis kit, with priming by a TRBC-specific oligonucleotide. Following uracil-DNA glycosylase treatment, all cDNA underwent a first 18-cycle PCR with the universal primers M1SS and BC2_uni_R. The paper's data handling went like this. Normalization of each sample was performed by random selection of 1 million high-quality reads, each carrying a distinct molecular identifier. Instead of being binned into consensus sequences, reads that shared molecular identifiers were thrown out. MiTCR, with a Q25 quality threshold and the strictest error-elimination algorithm, was used for CDR3 identification, clonotype clustering and error correction. A nonparametric unseen species model with Euler transformation was used to estimate a lower bound on total TCR beta diversity. TCRdb reworked the public reads: Q25 trimming with fastp, MiXCR clone assembly, productive beta chains retained. Every distinct CDR3 protein forms one entry, paired with its most common genes and DNA. For this entry, the V and J calls and clone size follow TCRdb and not the study's own pipeline. This sample lists roughly 1,300,000 distinct CDR3 sequences; around 59% were detected once. The leading ten clones occupy 5.5% to 8% of the sample.

The approximately 40 donors, aged about 6 to 90 years, were systemically healthy Caucasian individuals from Russia. Each donor gave roughly 9.5 milliliters of peripheral blood, collected into EDTA-treated Vacutainer tubes. Ficoll-Paque density-gradient centrifugation was used to isolate PBMCs, with at least 7 million per sample. Trizol reagent was used to extract total RNA from the PBMCs, yielding at least 5 micrograms per sample. The percentages of naive CD45RAhigh/CD27high T cells were determined by flow cytometry on a PBMC aliquot from every donor. A word on this clonotype: The antigen this receptor binds is unknown. No clone much larger than this one lies a single base away; base qualities are absent.

This TCR came from a man aged 18-30 years in good health. The chain is encoded by TRBV3-1 joined to TRBJ2-7; the D region may be TRBD1 or TRBD2, each matching 5 bases equally. The sequencing sample was made of blood. CDR3 protein: CASSQGSRDRYEQYF. The nucleotide sequence is given as TGTGCCAGCAGCCAAGGGAGCAGGGACCGTTACGAGCAGTACTTC.